This T cell receptor (beta chain) was found in a study of blood T cells in healthy people across ages. CDR1 LGHDT and CDR2 YNNKEL come from the germline V gene (reference sequence). V gave up 4 bases and J gave up 2 bases; unmatched junction bases: 8. The CDR3 has 17 residues. Primers used in a second PCR of roughly 6 to 11 cycles were a sample-barcoded 5' primer and a J-beta primer mix. MiXCR, run by TCRdb on the 5' RACE reads, gives a single entry per CDR3 protein. Among some 930,000 distinct CDR3 sequences, 25% to 35% were seen once, and the ten largest hold about 10%. The same data also contributed to another study, on T cells of mothers and their children.

The TCR sequence derives from a woman in her 40s in good health. V and J are TRBV3-1 and TRBJ1-5; 10 nucleotides agree with TRBD1. The sequencing input was blood. Here the CDR3 DNA reads TGTGCCAGCAGCCCGACCTCCGGGACAGGGGGCAATCAGCCCCAGCATTTT. Amino acid sequence: CASSPTSGTGGNQPQHF.